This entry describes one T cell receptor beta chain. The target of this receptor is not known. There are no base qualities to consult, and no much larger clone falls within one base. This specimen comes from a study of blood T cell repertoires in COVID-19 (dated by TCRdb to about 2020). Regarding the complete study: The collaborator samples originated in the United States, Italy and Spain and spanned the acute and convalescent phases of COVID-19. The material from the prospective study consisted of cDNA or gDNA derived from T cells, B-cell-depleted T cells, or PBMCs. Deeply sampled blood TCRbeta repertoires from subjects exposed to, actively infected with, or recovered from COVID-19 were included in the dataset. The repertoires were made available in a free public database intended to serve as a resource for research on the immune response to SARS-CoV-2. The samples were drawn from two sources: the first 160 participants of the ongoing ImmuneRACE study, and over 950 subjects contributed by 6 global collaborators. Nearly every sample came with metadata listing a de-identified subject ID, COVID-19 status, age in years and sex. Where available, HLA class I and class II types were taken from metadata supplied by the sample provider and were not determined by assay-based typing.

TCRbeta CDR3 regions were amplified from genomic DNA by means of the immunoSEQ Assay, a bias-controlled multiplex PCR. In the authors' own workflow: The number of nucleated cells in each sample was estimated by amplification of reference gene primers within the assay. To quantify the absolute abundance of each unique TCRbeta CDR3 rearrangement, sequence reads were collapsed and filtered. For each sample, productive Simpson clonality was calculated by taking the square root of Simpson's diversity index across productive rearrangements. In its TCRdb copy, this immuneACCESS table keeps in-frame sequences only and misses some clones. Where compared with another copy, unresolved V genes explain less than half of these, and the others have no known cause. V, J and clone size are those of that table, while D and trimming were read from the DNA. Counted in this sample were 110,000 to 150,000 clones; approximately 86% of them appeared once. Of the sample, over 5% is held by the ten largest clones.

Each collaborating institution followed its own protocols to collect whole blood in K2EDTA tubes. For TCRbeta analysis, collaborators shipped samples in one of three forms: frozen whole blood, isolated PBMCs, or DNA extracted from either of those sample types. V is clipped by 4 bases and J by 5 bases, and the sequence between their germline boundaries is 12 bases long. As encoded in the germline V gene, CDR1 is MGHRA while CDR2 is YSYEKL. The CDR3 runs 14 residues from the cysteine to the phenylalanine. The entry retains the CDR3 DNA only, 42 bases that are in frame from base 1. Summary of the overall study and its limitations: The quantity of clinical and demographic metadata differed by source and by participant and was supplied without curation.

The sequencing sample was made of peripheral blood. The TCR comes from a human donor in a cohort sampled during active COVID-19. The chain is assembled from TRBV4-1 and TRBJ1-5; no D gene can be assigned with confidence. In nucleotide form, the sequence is TGCGCCAGCAGCCCCGATATGGAGGATCAGCCCCAGCATTTT. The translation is CASSPDMEDQPQHF.